This is a list of T cell receptor beta chains from one sample in a study of blood T cells in healthy people across ages. TCRdb ran MiXCR on the 5' RACE reads and lists one entry per CDR3 protein. In the table there are some 1.4 million distinct CDR3 sequences, around two fifths of which are singletons. Sequencing was carried out using blood. These receptors were taken from a young woman in good health. CDR3s leave out the opening cysteine and the closing phenylalanine or tryptophan.

v_call cdr3_length cdr3_aa
TRBV20-1 11 SAPGEGTDTQY
TRBV6-1 14 ASSLRTGSSGDTQY
TRBV6-5 12 ASRALPANYGYT
TRBV7-2 12 ASSTDGYWEKLF
TRBV25-1 14 ASSELGAGSSETQY
TRBV5-1 15 ASSLASGGALLNEQY
TRBV11-2 16 ASSSIALLEQSSYEQY
TRBV11-1 10 ASSRPGLGAF
TRBV7-9 13 ASSLVGGMNTEAF
TRBV6-5 13 ASSYGTSGVDTQY